This T cell receptor beta chain appears in the sequencing data of a study of shared T cell receptors in the human thymus. Losses at the gene ends were 7 bases for V and 3 bases for J; bases not matched to a gene: 6. This CDR3 is built from 14 residues. CDR1 and CDR2 (germline): SGHNT, YENEEA. Profiled with immunoSEQ multiplex PCR; TCRdb holds only in-frame clones, not every one. The top ten hold 0.015% to 0.02% of the sample, which has a few hundred thousand clones, approximately 95% seen once. This sequence originates from a human donor. This sequence joins TRBV11-3 and TRBJ2-4; TRBD1 aligns across 7 bases. The sample consisted of thymocytes. The CDR3 nucleotides read TGTGCCAGCAACATGACAGGGCTCAAAAACATTCAGTACTTC. Translated: CASNMTGLKNIQYF.